This T cell receptor (beta chain) came from a study of cytomegalovirus exposure and HLA in healthy donors (dated by TCRdb to the late 2010s). Regarding the study in general: According to an earlier analysis of 587 of the donors, about 170 million T cells yielded 117 million unique TCR beta sequences and around 280 Gb of sequence data. An early release that covered around 590 HLA-typed donors contained about 290 gigabases of sequencing data and around 80 million unique TCR sequences. Of the roughly 400 genotyped donors, about 80% fell in the genetic ancestry cluster associated with self-reported Caucasian donors. The study aimed to test whether signatures of past pathogen exposure could be identified by cataloging public T cell receptors. The study profiled the T cell repertoires of under 700 subjects by immunosequencing and related them to cytomegalovirus serostatus. A separate validation cohort of approximately 120 different subjects was used in addition to the roughly 670-subject first cohort. High-throughput TCR immunosequencing, statistical association of individual TCRs with disease status, and machine learning were combined to predict cytomegalovirus infection status. A later analysis re-analyzed previously published TCR beta repertoires from roughly 630 donors and added high-resolution HLA genotyping to study TCR occurrence patterns. The later analysis used no new phenotypic data to find candidate immune exposures, relying instead on TCR beta sequences and their occurrence across donors. In an earlier analysis of over 550 of the donors, high-throughput TCR beta sequencing was used to judge whether each TCR beta V gene segment behaved as functional or pseudogenic. Donor age, sex, ethnicity and CMV serostatus were compiled together with the repertoire data. A later genetic analysis took genome-wide SNP genotypes for about 60% of the roughly 670 donors and used that subset as a discovery cohort. All discovery cohort repertoires had been generated using a single sequencing platform. Both class I and class II loci were covered by HLA typing, at four-digit resolution. Typing coverage varied by locus: about 629-630 donors for A, B, C, DRB1 and DQB1; roughly 520 for DQA1; 606 for DPA1; around 490 for DPB1. Because of strong linkage in the cohort, four or five DR-DQ haplotypes were treated as single units for association and clustering. Among 300 to 450 genotyped donors of the cohort, an average of 235,054 unique TCR beta nucleotide sequences were sequenced per donor, roughly 18% of them non-productive. Broad study findings and their caveats: Around 16 rarely observed V segments, including chromosome 9 orphons, were excluded from the earlier analysis of approximately 600 of the donors because counts were too low. According to a later genetic analysis, donors in an Asian-associated ancestry cluster had fewer N-insertions in productive TCRs than the approximately 610-donor mean. In a later analysis, most CMV-associated TCR beta chains were found to appear HLA-restricted, with HLA associations seemingly driven largely by CMV exposure. In a later genetic analysis, a missense DCLRE1C variant was associated with V-gene and J-gene trimming of TCR beta chains, and the association was replicated in an independent cohort. A later analysis reported that several top co-occurrence clusters appeared linked to parvovirus B19, influenza, CMV and Epstein-Barr virus. CMV serostatus was the only immune exposure information available for the cohort. A later analysis associated 17,000 or so TCR beta sequences with specific HLA alleles at a false discovery rate of 0.05. The study listed 150 to 200 TCR beta chains as associated with cytomegalovirus. Linkage disequilibrium might explain the correlated functional status among segregating V segments, but an unknown experimental factor could not be excluded. It was suggested by the authors that the approach could potentially be generalized to other disease states and immunological phenotypes. Only TCR beta chains were sequenced in this cohort, and the absence of alpha or paired-chain data limited detectable features. According to a later analysis, TCR association rates differed among HLA loci, with DRB1 alleles showing the most associated TCRs and HLA-C alleles showing the fewest. A further reported finding was that TCR beta sequences accurately predicted the HLA-A and HLA-B alleles for most subjects in the first cohort. Because some donors lacked HLA typing at each locus, the association tests relied only on the typed subset. Most TCR sequences were observed very rarely across donors, whereas some public TCRs were present in many individuals. The classifier was reported to diagnose cytomegalovirus status with high specificity and sensitivity in both the original and validation cohorts. In a later analysis, HLA-associated TCR beta chains showed more clonal expansion and lower generation probabilities than non-associated chains that were equally common. A few of the identified cytomegalovirus-associated TCR beta chains were confirmed in vitro to be specific for cytomegalovirus antigens. Strong co-occurrence of HLA alleles, especially DR and DQ, made assigning TCR associations to individual alleles difficult. A cluster of highly shared sequence variants was judged likely to be a technical artifact of the sequencing pipeline. Presence/absence analyses assumed roughly uniform sequencing depth across donors, an assumption that may not hold. Broadly in line with IMGT annotations, most TCR beta V segments showed up in productive rearrangements about 87% or about 30% of the time in an earlier analysis of 587 of the donors.

The receptor library was made with the immunoSEQ multiplex PCR assay. The multiplex PCR relied on a mix of 60 forward primers for TCR Vbeta segments and 13 reverse primers for TCR Jbeta segments. A multiplex PCR assay on genomic DNA amplified the CDR3 region of rearranged TCR beta genes. The Illumina HiSeq System was used to sequence the amplified TCR beta libraries as 87-base-pair reads. As for the authors' bioinformatics: In a later analysis, roughly 80 million unique TCR beta chains were counted across the roughly 670 repertoires, and roughly 10 million of these chains were shared by at least two donors. A nearest-neighbor algorithm error-corrected the raw reads and collapsed the reads into unique sequences, merging closely related sequences to remove PCR and sequencing errors. To assign V, D and J gene segments, CDR3 sequences were aligned to IMGT reference sequences. For a sequence to be retained, at least a six-nucleotide match to both a V gene segment and a J gene segment was required. A rearrangement counted as productive if the CDR3 had no stop codons and remained in frame with V and J, and every other rearrangement counted as non-productive. CDR3 was defined according to IMGT convention as the region running from the second conserved V-encoded cysteine to the conserved J-encoded phenylalanine. The earlier analysis of about 530 of the donors excluded any sequence lacking an unambiguous match to a single V gene segment. In an earlier analysis of approximately 610 of the donors, V segments were called functional above 56.7% productive rearrangements and were called segregating when the between-donor standard deviation exceeded 5%. To diagnose cytomegalovirus status from the catalog of TCR beta chain sequences, a statistical classification framework was built. V and J gene assignment, in a later analysis, came from comparing TCR nucleotide sequences with IMGT/GENE-DB human TR gene sequences. The TCRdist pipeline was used in a later analysis to assign CDR3 sequences and most-parsimonious VDJ recombination scenarios. In a later analysis, every TCR beta chain was defined by the combination of its CDR3 amino acid sequence and its V-gene family, and reads without a unique V-gene family were dropped. In a later analysis, fewer than 600 highly shared, low-generation-probability nucleotide sequences were removed to address suspected cross-contamination and a sequencing artifact. A later analysis calculated a clonal expansion index for each public chain from normalized within-repertoire ranks of inferred template counts. A later analysis computed generation probabilities with a VDJ recombination model fitted to out-of-frame rearrangements, and checked the results against IGoR. Hypergeometric tests were used in a later analysis to score TCR-TCR, TCR-HLA and TCR-CMV co-occurrence, with a repertoire-size bias correction applied to the TCR pairs. A later analysis estimated false discovery rates by permuting HLA or CMV assignments 20 times. In a later analysis, co-occurring TCRs were grouped using DBSCAN, with TCRdist sequence similarity added in when clustering inside HLA-allele-positive subsets. Repertoires with fewer than 30,000 or more than 120,000 public chains were left out of co-occurrence clustering, as were about five repertoires with anomalous nucleotide sharing. TCRdb limited this immuneACCESS table to in-frame rearrangements with V and J called. A share of clones is missing; checked studies link under half to unresolved V genes, and the rest is unexplained. V, J and clone size derive from that table, while D and trimming were established from the DNA sequence. This sample lists under 200,000 clones; over 75% were detected once. About 1.9% of the sample lies in the top ten.

The cohort comprised hundreds of healthy bone marrow donors. Cohort members were all nominally healthy when sampled, although unrecorded immune exposures were likely present. CMV serostatus was positive for 289 and negative for about half of the roughly 700 cohort members, and was not recorded for this donor. Every donor gave a peripheral blood sample, and the peripheral blood mononuclear cells from that sample were used for TCR beta sequencing. Genomic DNA extraction from the blood cell samples was performed with the Qiagen DNeasy Blood Extraction Kit. Comments on this clone: The specificity of this receptor is unknown. No clone much larger than this one lies a single base away; base qualities are absent.

Sample: PBMCs. This clonotype was sampled from a human donor in good health.

The CDR3 here reads CASSYSPIDRVYGYTF. In nucleotides, the sequence is TGTGCCAGCAGCTACTCACCGATCGACAGAGTCTATGGCTACACCTTC. The rearranged segments are TRBV9 and TRBJ1-2, with TRBD1 tentatively as D gene (5 bases match). Looking up the germline V gene yields CDR1 SGDLS and CDR2 YYNGEE. The trim is 4 bases for V and 4 bases for J, with a gap of 20 bases between the germline ends. From the cysteine up to the phenylalanine, the CDR3 has a length of 16 residues. Only the CDR3 part of the read is kept: 48 bases, read in frame from the first base.